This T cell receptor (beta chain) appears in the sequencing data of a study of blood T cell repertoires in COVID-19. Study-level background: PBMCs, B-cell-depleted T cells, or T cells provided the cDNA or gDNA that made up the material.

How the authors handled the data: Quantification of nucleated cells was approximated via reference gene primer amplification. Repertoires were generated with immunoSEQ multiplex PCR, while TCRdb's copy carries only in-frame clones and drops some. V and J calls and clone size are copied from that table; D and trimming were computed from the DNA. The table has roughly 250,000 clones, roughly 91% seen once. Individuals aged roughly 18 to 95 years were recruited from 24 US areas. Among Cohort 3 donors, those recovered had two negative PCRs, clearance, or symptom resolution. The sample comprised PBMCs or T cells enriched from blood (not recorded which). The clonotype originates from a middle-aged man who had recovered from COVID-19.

Here the CDR3 reads CASSPTDRPASGANVLTF. CDR3 nucleotides: TGCGCCAGCAGCCCCACGGACAGGCCTGCCTCTGGGGCCAACGTCCTGACTTTC. This rearrangement joins TRBV4-1 to TRBJ2-6; 7 positions agree with TRBD1. There are 18 residues in the CDR3. Germline lookup yields CDR1 MGHRA and CDR2 YSYEKL. J was trimmed by 0 bases and V by 4 bases; bases with no gene match: 9.